Included here is one TCR beta chain sequence, with context. Its target is not known. The data were obtained in a study of T cell repertoires in cytomegalovirus infection. Across the whole study: Matching HLA type and CMV infection were both indicated by public TCR beta signatures. Findings and limits, study-wide: CMV-specific TCR beta clonotypes restricted by HLA-C dominated the ex vivo response.

TCRdb re-called the reads through MiXCR, storing one row per CDR3 protein. Of approximately 500,000 distinct CDR3 sequences in the sample, more than 15% were seen once. The germline V gene encodes CDR1 DFQATT and CDR2 SNEGSKA (reference sequence). The CDR3 covers 20 residues. The trim removed 0 bases at V and 5 bases at J, leaving 16 bases unmatched. The sequence was collected from a human donor in good health (CMV status not recorded). Some clones in this sample may be carry-over from other donors' samples. The sequencing input was CD8+ T cells from PBMCs. The chain couples TRBV20-1 to TRBJ2-7; 16 positions match TRBD2. The CDR3 DNA sequence: TGCAGTGCTAGAGATGTTCAGGTCGGGACTAGCGGGAGGGCCATAGACGAGCAGTACTTC. It translates to CSARDVQVGTSGRAIDEQYF.